Below, 14 T cell receptor beta chains from the same sample are listed, as sequenced in a study of PD-1 blockade in classical Hodgkin lymphoma. Every patient relapsed after autologous stem cell transplantation, and brentuximab vedotin exposure varied. The assay was immunoSEQ multiplex PCR, and TCRdb's table has in-frame clones only and misses some. This table has 72,000 or so clones, approximately 94% appearing once. The specimen was peripheral blood mononuclear cells (PBMCs), collected at baseline. The receptors shown here come from a human donor with classical Hodgkin lymphoma.

This clone was seen only once. The rearrangement joins TRBV7-2 to TRBJ2-4; 11 bases agree with TRBD1. Germline V lookup: CDR1 SGHTA, CDR2 FQGNSA. This CDR3 is built from 14 residues. After removal of 3 bases from V and 6 bases from J, the junction contained 1 base not matched to a gene. The CDR3 DNA follows: TGTGCCAGCAGCTTGGGACAGGGGGGAAACATTCAGTACTTC. Its translation is CASSLGQGGNIQYF.

Only a few counts were recorded for this clone. J is TRBJ1-1 and V is TRBV29-1; D is undetermined. Germline values: CDR1 SQVTM, CDR2 ANQGSEA. V lost 6 bases and J lost 5, with 10 bases in between. The CDR3 has 11 residues. The CDR3 sequence: CSVSMETEAFF. CDR3 DNA sequence: TGCAGCGTCTCAATGGAGACTGAAGCTTTCTTT.

This clone occurred once. The chain employs TRBV2 and TRBJ2-3, with D uncertain. The CDR3 sequence is 15 residues long. In germline, CDR1 is SNHLY, CDR2 FYNNEI. V was pared by 2 bases and J by 0 bases, with 9 bases between. The CDR3 coding sequence is TGTGCCAGCAGTGAAATAGGAGAAAGCACAGATACGCAGTATTTT. Translation gives CASSEIGESTDTQYF.

This clone was observed a single time. This chain joins TRBV2 and TRBJ1-6; the D gene is possibly TRBD1 (6 bases). There are 13 residues in the CDR3. Germline V CDR1 and CDR2: SNHLY, FYNNEI. V shed 7 bases and J shed 7 bases, with 11 bases lying between them. CDR3 region: CASMPGENSPLHF. The CDR3 DNA sequence: TGTGCCAGCATGCCAGGGGAGAATTCACCCCTCCACTTT. Drawing the rest from reference TRBV2 and TRBJ1-6, the complete variable domain is EPEVTQTPSHQVTQMGQEVILRCVPISNHLYFYWYRQILGQKVEFLVSFYNNEISEKSEIFDDQFSVERPDGSNFTLKIRSTKLEDSAMYFCASMPGENSPLHFGNGTRLTVT.

The chain recombines TRBV19 with TRBJ2-2, with D unresolved. The germline gives CDR1 LNHDA, CDR2 SQIVND (reference sequence). The CDR3 is 17 residues long. V dropped 5 bases and J dropped 2 bases, with 18 bases sitting between them. The CDR3 sequence is CASSHRLYRTNTGELFF. The CDR3 nucleotides read TGTGCCAGTAGTCACCGACTCTACAGAACTAACACCGGGGAGCTGTTTTTT.

The genes are TRBV4-1 and TRBJ2-7, with 8 bases identical to TRBD2. Germline CDR1 and CDR2: MGHRA and YSYEKL. The CDR3 sequence is 15 residues long. Germline trimming cut 0 bases from V and 2 bases from J; bases unmatched to any gene: 3. The CDR3 DNA sequence: TGCGCCAGCAGCCAAGACCCGGGACTAGCCTACGAGCAGTACTTC. Amino acids: CASSQDPGLAYEQYF.

The chain uses TRBV7-9 and TRBJ2-7; 8 bases agree with TRBD1. The V and J ends lost 1 base and 5 bases, in that order; junction bases with no gene match: 7. CDR3 length: 15 amino acids. The germline V gene has CDR1 SEHNR and CDR2 FQNEAQ (reference sequence). The CDR3 nucleotides are TGTGCCAGCAGCTTAGTTGGACAGGGAGCCCACGAGCAGTACTTC. Protein: CASSLVGQGAHEQYF.

The chain is built from TRBV6-6 and TRBJ2-2, with D tentatively TRBD1 (5 bases). Trimming removed 6 bases from V and 1 base from J, with 15 bases in between. Germline V gene lookup returns CDR1 MNHNY and CDR2 SVGAGI (reference sequence). The CDR3 covers 16 residues. DNA for the CDR3: TGTGCCAGCAGAATCGTTTCAGGGTTGAACACCGGGGAGCTGTTTTTT. Translation: CASRIVSGLNTGELFF.

The chain employs TRBV4-3 and TRBJ2-7; TRBD2 agrees at 16 bases. This CDR3 contains 17 residues. Germline V gives CDR1 LGHNA, CDR2 YSLEER. V gave up 0 bases and J gave up 6 bases; unmatched junction bases: 5. As DNA, the CDR3 is TGCGCCAGCAGCCAAGAAGGGGGGACTAGCGGGAGGGGCGAGCAGTACTTC. As protein: CASSQEGGTSGRGEQYF.

The chain carries TRBV9 and TRBJ2-7; a weak D match, TRBD1 (6 bases). V was pared by 4 bases and J by 7 bases, with 9 bases between. Germline V gene data show CDR1 as SGDLS and CDR2 as YYNGEE. The CDR3 spans 11 residues. In DNA, the CDR3 is TGTGCCAGCAGCACAGGGAGAGAGCAGTACTTC. Protein product: CASSTGREQYF. Full variable domain (remainder filled in from reference TRBV9 and TRBJ2-7): DSGVTQTPKHLITATGQRVTLRCSPRSGDLSVYWYQQSLDQGLQFLIQYYNGEERAKGNILERFSAQQFPDLHSELNLSSLELGDSALYFCASSTGREQYFGPGTRLTVT.

The chain has TRBV5-1 and TRBJ1-1; 7 bases line up with TRBD1. V was clipped by 0 bases and J by 4 bases; unmatched bases: 3. Germline assignment: CDR1 SGHRS and CDR2 YFSETQ. The CDR3 runs to 14 residues. The CDR3 protein is CASSLASGGTEAFF. The DNA of the CDR3 is TGCGCCAGCAGCTTGGCCTCAGGGGGCACTGAAGCTTTCTTT.

The chain uses TRBV11-3 and TRBJ1-1; no firm D call. Germline loops: CDR1 SGHNT, CDR2 YENEEA. V lost 1 base, J lost 2 bases, and 17 bases lay in between. There are 17 residues in the CDR3. The CDR3 here is CASSLGGPLGGNTEAFF. For the CDR3, the DNA is TGTGCCAGCAGCTTAGGCGGGCCTTTGGGAGGAAACACTGAAGCTTTCTTT. Complete variable domain (other parts from reference TRBV11-3 and TRBJ1-1): EAGVVQSPRYKIIEKKQPVAFWCNPISGHNTLYWYLQNLGQGPELLIRYENEEAVDDSQLPKDRFSAERLKGVDSTLKIQPAELGDSAVYLCASSLGGPLGGNTEAFFGQGTRLTVV.

The J gene is TRBJ1-1, the V gene TRBV9; no definite D call. V lost 0 bases and J lost 0, with 9 bases in between. Per the germline V gene, CDR1 is SGDLS and CDR2 is YYNGEE. The CDR3 consists of 15 residues. CDR3 sequence reads: CASSVEIELNTEAFF. The CDR3 nucleotides are TGTGCCAGCAGCGTAGAGATAGAACTGAACACTGAAGCTTTCTTT.

This clone has more than one count but fewer than ten. The V and J genes are TRBV13 and TRBJ1-4, with D uncertain. The germline V and J ends were trimmed by 10 bases and 0 bases, with 9 bases remaining between them. CDR3 size: 13 residues. Germline-derived CDR1 and CDR2 are PRHDT and FYEKMQ (reference sequence). The CDR3 nucleotides read TGTGCCACTCGGGCTCCAACTAATGAAAAACTGTTTTTT. It specifies CATRAPTNEKLFF.